The rows below give T cell receptor beta chains drawn from one sample of a study of CD8+ T cells in alopecia areata. Libraries were prepared by immunoSEQ multiplex PCR; TCRdb keeps only in-frame clonotypes and omits some of them. Among about 250,000 clones listed, 60% were seen once. Here the sequenced sample was CD4+ T cells sorted from blood, taken at roughly week 52, from a patient treated with tofacitinib. These receptors originate from a human donor with alopecia areata. The conserved cysteine and the conserved F or W are not part of the CDR3 here.

v_gene	j_gene	CDR3aa
TRBV25-1	TRBJ2-5	ASSERASGVETQY
TRBV29-1	TRBJ2-2	SVVLSGGNTGELF
TRBV6-4	TRBJ2-1	AYRTGPDEQF
TRBV29-1	TRBJ1-1	SVRPDRGTEAF
TRBV4-2	TRBJ2-3	ASRGTGEKGTDTQY
TRBV5-1	TRBJ2-7	ASSLGTGGYEQY
TRBV7-6	TRBJ2-3	ASSLTIRGRSTDTQY
TRBV27	TRBJ1-2	ASSSYPGTGIGGYT
TRBV10-3	TRBJ2-3	AISDPDRDDTQY
TRBV6-5	TRBJ1-4	ASTAHGREKLF
TRBV6-5	TRBJ1-4	ASRRALNEKLF
TRBV2	TRBJ2-7	ASTRTIEQY
TRBV5-6	TRBJ2-3	ASSSRRSSYEDTQY
TRBV18	TRBJ2-3	ASSPERGHTDTQY
TRBV5-4	TRBJ1-4	ASSLGVDEKLF
TRBV5-1	TRBJ2-7	ASSLGTYEQY
TRBV13	TRBJ1-1	ASSLATDTEAF
TRBV6-5	TRBJ1-2	ASKENQGDSGYT
TRBV27	TRBJ1-1	ASSYYREGNTEAF
TRBV5-1	TRBJ2-3	ASSLASGRGSDTQY
TRBV6-5	TRBJ2-3	ASSYSGDTQY
TRBV5-1	TRBJ1-2	ASSQGQGALGYT
TRBV6-6	TRBJ2-5	ASSHPGLAGQETQY
TRBV30	TRBJ2-2	AWRGRGQANTGELF
TRBV7-8	TRBJ1-1	ASSLVGPPRGAEAF
TRBV9	TRBJ2-1	ASSVGDRGHNEQF
TRBV29-1	TRBJ1-1	SVVSGRPLIMNTEAF
TRBV5-1	TRBJ2-5	ASSLQGETQY
TRBV7-2	TRBJ2-1	ASMGTGSYNEQF
TRBV29-1	TRBJ2-2	SVQEESTSMGRSGELF
TRBV7-9	TRBJ2-3	ASSLNRVSDTQY
TRBV30	TRBJ2-5	AWSRPPEEQTQY
TRBV9	TRBJ2-3	ASSDGLAGSTDTQY
TRBV9	TRBJ2-2	ASSVYGGANTGELF
TRBV27	TRBJ1-5	ASSSGLANQPQH
TRBV15	TRBJ1-4	ATSRVGEKLF
TRBV4-1	TRBJ1-4	ASSQDGTGFANEKLF
TRBV29-1	TRBJ2-3	SVVGTSRDPDTQY
TRBV7-9	TRBJ1-1	ASSRQGGSAEAF
TRBV6-5	TRBJ2-3	ASSYGERGVDTQY
TRBV4-1	TRBJ1-1	ASSLGLPRRTEAF
TRBV7-2	TRBJ2-3	ASSLSGGRTDTQY
TRBV6-5	TRBJ2-1	ASSYSLYNEQF
TRBV10-3	TRBJ1-2	AISDPPGSYGYT
TRBV5-1	TRBJ2-1	ASSLGTSGNEQF
TRBV30	TRBJ2-1	AWSPGPLTRQF
TRBV20-1	TRBJ1-1	KTGGQTEAF
TRBV25-1	TRBJ2-3	ATRRAPPPDTQY
TRBV30	TRBJ1-6	AWGPGRYNSPLH
TRBV9	TRBJ1-1	ASSTPPHTEAF
TRBV5-4	TRBJ2-2	ASSRGTGGNTGELF
TRBV25-1	TRBJ2-7	ASSDLYEQY
TRBV15	TRBJ2-5	ATSSRNRGGETQY
TRBV7-6	TRBJ2-3	ASSFSGDGVADTQY
TRBV29-1	TRBJ2-3	SSKATTDTQY
TRBV12-5	TRBJ2-5	ASGPGTGGSETQY
TRBV15	TRBJ1-5	ATSRERGVSREAQH
TRBV5-1	TRBJ2-2	ASSRRESNTGELF
TRBV30	TRBJ2-7	AWSPGTDEQY